This is a list of T cell receptor beta chains from one sample in a study of beta chain features in type 1 diabetes. The method was immunoSEQ multiplex PCR; TCRdb's version includes in-frame clones alone and lacks a portion of them. The data contain over 700,000 clones, 15% to 20% of them singletons. The sequenced sample was naive CD4+ T cells from blood. The receptors were sampled from a woman younger than 30 in good health. Both conserved end residues are part of each CDR3. The order of the fields is J gene, V gene, D gene, clone size, CDR3 DNA, CDR3 protein. D genes are given only for firm matches. The size field is filled for only some rows; it gives once, few, many or a size class.

TRBJ2-5	TRBV2	.	.	TGTGCCAGCGGGGTGTCTGGGGAGACCCAGTACTTC	CASGVSGETQYF
TRBJ2-7	TRBV7-2	.	.	TGTGCCAGCAGCTTTGATAGTTACGAGCAGTACTTC	CASSFDSYEQYF
TRBJ2-3	TRBV10-3	.	few	TGTGCCATCAGTGAGTCTCGGGATACGCAGTATTTT	CAISESRDTQYF
TRBJ2-2	TRBV5-1	.	.	TGCGCCAGCAGCTTGTTCGTCACCGGGGAGCTGTTTTTT	CASSLFVTGELFF
TRBJ2-2	TRBV19	.	.	TGTGCCAGTAGTATAGTACAGGGTATATCGACCGGGGAGCTGTTTTTT	CASSIVQGISTGELFF
TRBJ2-7	TRBV7-2	TRBD2	.	TGTGCCAGCAGCTCGGGACTAGCGGCGTACGAGCAGTACTTC	CASSSGLAAYEQYF
TRBJ2-6	TRBV27	TRBD1	few	TGTGCAGCCGGGACAGGTATACTGTCTGGGGCCAACGTCCTGACTTTC	CAAGTGILSGANVLTF
TRBJ1-2	TRBV5-1	.	few	TGCGCCAGCAGCTTGGACGAATCACCGCCCCAGCGGCGCTATGGCTACACCTTC	CASSLDESPPQRRYGYTF
TRBJ1-2	TRBV28	.	.	TGTGCCAGCAGCCGACCGACCACAGGGTTAGGCTACACCTTC	CASSRPTTGLGYTF
TRBJ1-1	TRBV5-5	.	few	TGTGCCAGCAGCAGGTCAAGCGGGGGGATTATGAACACTGAAGCTTTCTTT	CASSRSSGGIMNTEAFF
TRBJ2-4	TRBV6-6	.	.	TGTGCCAGCAGCAAGAATGGAGTAGCCAAAAACATTCAGTACTTC	CASSKNGVAKNIQYF
TRBJ1-2	TRBV2	TRBD1	.	TGTGCCAGCAGTGAAGGGACAGGAACTTCCAAGTATGGCTACACCTTC	CASSEGTGTSKYGYTF
TRBJ2-1	TRBV5-4	TRBD2	few	TGTGCCAGCAGCTTGGACGCTAGCGGGGTATACAATGAGCAGTTCTTC	CASSLDASGVYNEQFF
TRBJ1-5	TRBV28	.	.	TGTGCCAGCAGTCCTCATACAGGGTTTCAGCCCCAGCATTTT	CASSPHTGFQPQHF
TRBJ2-1	TRBV4-2	.	few	TGTGCCAGCAGCCTCCTCGAGGGAGGTAATAACAATGAGCAGTTCTTC	CASSLLEGGNNNEQFF
TRBJ2-1	TRBV28	.	.	TGTGCCAGCAGTTTAAATGGTCTAGTGATAGACAATGAGCAGTTCTTC	CASSLNGLVIDNEQFF
TRBJ2-3	TRBV2	.	.	TGTGCCAGCAAGTACAGGGAAAGCACAGATACGCAGTATTTT	CASKYRESTDTQYF
TRBJ1-1	TRBV7-2	TRBD1	few	TGTGCCAGCAGCTTAGTGACCGGGACAGAAATCGCTGAAGCTTTCTTT	CASSLVTGTEIAEAFF
TRBJ2-1	TRBV15	.	.	TGTTTCACCAGCAGAGACAGCACGGATGAGCAGTTCTTC	CFTSRDSTDEQFF
TRBJ2-2	TRBV6-5	.	few	TGTGCCAGCAGAAGGGGTACCGGGGAGCTGTTTTTT	CASRRGTGELFF
TRBJ2-2	TRBV7-3	TRBD1	.	TGTGCCAGCAGCTTAGTACGTGACAGGGGGATAGCCGGGGAGCTGTTTTTT	CASSLVRDRGIAGELFF
TRBJ2-5	TRBV28	.	few	TGTGCCAGCAGTACCTCCGGAGCGGCCCAGTACTTC	CASSTSGAAQYF
TRBJ1-1	TRBV28	.	.	TGTGCCAGCAGTTTAACAGGGTTTCGCACTGAAGCTTTCTTT	CASSLTGFRTEAFF